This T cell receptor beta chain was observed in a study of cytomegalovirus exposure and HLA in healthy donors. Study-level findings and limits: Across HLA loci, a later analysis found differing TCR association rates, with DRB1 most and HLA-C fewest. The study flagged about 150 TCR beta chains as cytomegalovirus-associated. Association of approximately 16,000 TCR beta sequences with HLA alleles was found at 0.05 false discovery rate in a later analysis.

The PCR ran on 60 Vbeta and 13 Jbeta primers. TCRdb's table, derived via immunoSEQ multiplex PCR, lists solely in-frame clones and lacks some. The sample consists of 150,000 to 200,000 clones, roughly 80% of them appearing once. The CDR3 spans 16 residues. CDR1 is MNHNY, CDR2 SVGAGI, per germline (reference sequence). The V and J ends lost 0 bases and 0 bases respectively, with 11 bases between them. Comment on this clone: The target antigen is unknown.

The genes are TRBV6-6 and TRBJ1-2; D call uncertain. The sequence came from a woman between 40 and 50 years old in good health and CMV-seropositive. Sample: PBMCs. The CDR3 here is CASSYSEVGANYGYTF. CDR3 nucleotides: TGTGCCAGCAGTTACTCGGAGGTCGGGGCTAACTATGGCTACACCTTC.